These T cell receptor beta chains were read from a single sample in a study of cytomegalovirus exposure and HLA in healthy donors. The method was immunoSEQ multiplex PCR; TCRdb's version includes in-frame clones alone and lacks a portion of them. Of some 170,000 clones listed, around nine tenths are singletons. Sequences were obtained from PBMCs. Source of these receptors: a man between 18 and 29 years old in good health and CMV-seropositive. Each CDR3 is given with its conserved first and last residue. A D gene is named only where the DNA matches it firmly. Expanded clones are given a class, and other clones once, few, many or no size at all.

cdr3_nt | cdr3_aa | j_call | clone_size | v_call | d_call
TGTGCCATCAAGCGGGAGACAGGAGGGGAGCTGTTTTTT | CAIKRETGGELFF | TRBJ2-2 | . | TRBV10-3 | TRBD2
TGTGCCAGCAGCTGGGACAGGGAGGAGCCCCAGCATTTT | CASSWDREEPQHF | TRBJ1-5 | . | TRBV7-2 | TRBD1
TGTGCCTGGAGTCGTCTTACCTACAATGAGCAGTTCTTC | CAWSRLTYNEQFF | TRBJ2-1 | . | TRBV30 | .
TGTGCCAGCAGCGAGGGACTAGCGGAATCCTACGAGCAGTACTTC | CASSEGLAESYEQYF | TRBJ2-7 | . | TRBV9 | TRBD2
TGTGCCAGCAGCTTAACCGCTAGCGGGGTAAATACGCAGTATTTT | CASSLTASGVNTQYF | TRBJ2-3 | . | TRBV7-3 | TRBD2
TGTGCCAGCAGGGAGCTAGCTTCTGGGGCCAACGTCCTGACTTTC | CASRELASGANVLTF | TRBJ2-6 | . | TRBV6-5 | .
TGTGCCAGCAGCTTACTAGCAGCAGGCTACGAGCAGTACTTC | CASSLLAAGYEQYF | TRBJ2-7 | once | TRBV7-9 | .
TGCGCCAGCAGCTTGGCACAGGGGGCGGATGAGCAGTTCTTC | CASSLAQGADEQFF | TRBJ2-1 | . | TRBV5-1 | TRBD1
TGTGCCAGCAGCAACCCCAGGAAGGGAGGAACGGCTACTGAAGCTTTCTTT | CASSNPRKGGTATEAFF | TRBJ1-1 | . | TRBV21-1 | .
TGCAGCGTTGGGAGCGAGCAGTACTTC | CSVGSEQYF | TRBJ2-7 | . | TRBV29-1 | .
TGCGCCAGCAGCCCGGGGGACCCCGGACAGGGGTTGGGGACCCAGTACTTC | CASSPGDPGQGLGTQYF | TRBJ2-5 | . | TRBV5-1 | TRBD1
TGTGCCAGCAGGAAGACAGGGGGCGAGTTCTTC | CASRKTGGEFF | TRBJ2-1 | . | TRBV28 | TRBD1
TGTGCCAGCAGCCGACAGGGGGACCTAGAAGCTTTCTTT | CASSRQGDLEAFF | TRBJ1-1 | few | TRBV11-3 | TRBD1
TGTGCCAGCAGCTTGACGGCGGTTAGCACAGATACGCAGTATTTT | CASSLTAVSTDTQYF | TRBJ2-3 | . | TRBV7-9 | .
TGTGCCATTTCCCAGGGAAACTACTATGGCTACACCTTC | CAISQGNYYGYTF | TRBJ1-2 | . | TRBV10-3 | .
TGTGCCAGCAGCCTTCTTCCCGGGACAGGGGGCTACGAGCAGTACTTC | CASSLLPGTGGYEQYF | TRBJ2-7 | . | TRBV28 | TRBD1
TGTGCCAGCAGCGCCCGCTCTGCGGGGAAGACAGATACGCAGTATTTT | CASSARSAGKTDTQYF | TRBJ2-3 | . | TRBV13 | .
TGTGCCACCAGCCGTTTAGCGGGGTACAATGAGCAGTTCTTC | CATSRLAGYNEQFF | TRBJ2-1 | . | TRBV15 | TRBD2
TGTGCCAGCAGTTTAGCTGGGCACGGCTATGGCTACACCTTC | CASSLAGHGYGYTF | TRBJ1-2 | few | TRBV27 | .
TGTGCCAGCTCACCTTCCCGGGAGTCCCCGCAGTACTTC | CASSPSRESPQYF | TRBJ2-7 | . | TRBV18 | .
TGTGCCAGCAGCTTGAGGAGGGGAAGAAACACCATATATTTT | CASSLRRGRNTIYF | TRBJ1-3 | . | TRBV5-6 | .
TGTGCCAGCAGCCCGGCAGGTTCCCGAGGCTACACCTTC | CASSPAGSRGYTF | TRBJ1-2 | . | TRBV7-9 | .
TGTGCCACCAGCAGGGGGCAGGGCTATGGCTACACCTTC | CATSRGQGYGYTF | TRBJ1-2 | . | TRBV15 | .
TGCGCCAGCAGCCAGGCCACCGGAGGGACCCAGTACTTC | CASSQATGGTQYF | TRBJ2-5 | . | TRBV4-3 | .
TGTGCCTGGAGAGGGGCGGGATATGGCTACACCTTC | CAWRGAGYGYTF | TRBJ1-2 | . | TRBV30 | .
TGTGCCAGCAGCCAACGAACCCGGACAGGATCCTACGAGCAGTACTTC | CASSQRTRTGSYEQYF | TRBJ2-7 | . | TRBV4-2 | TRBD1
TGTGCCAGCGGGGGGGCAGGCGGAGAAAAACTGTTTTTT | CASGGAGGEKLFF | TRBJ1-4 | . | TRBV27 | .
TGTGCCAGCAGTTCTCGAACAGGGTACGAGCAGTACTTC | CASSSRTGYEQYF | TRBJ2-7 | . | TRBV28 | .
TGTGCCAGCAGCCCTAGCGGGACCTACTACAATGAGCAGTTCTTC | CASSPSGTYYNEQFF | TRBJ2-1 | . | TRBV7-6 | TRBD2
TGTGCCAGCAAGAGGGGGCAAGGCACTGAAGCTTTCTTT | CASKRGQGTEAFF | TRBJ1-1 | few | TRBV6-5 | TRBD1
TGTGCCAGCAGAAGACTAGCGGGTTTAGCCAAAAACATTCAGTACTTC | CASRRLAGLAKNIQYF | TRBJ2-4 | . | TRBV27 | TRBD2
TGTGCCAGCACCCCCGGGACAGCTAGTGGGCTATCCGGAAACACCATATATTTT | CASTPGTASGLSGNTIYF | TRBJ1-3 | . | TRBV28 | TRBD1
TGTGCCAGCCGTAAAGAAGCGGACAGTTATCAGCCCCAGCATTTT | CASRKEADSYQPQHF | TRBJ1-5 | . | TRBV28 | .
TGTGCCAGCTCACTCACAGGGGAAGTCGTAAATGAGCAGTTCTTC | CASSLTGEVVNEQFF | TRBJ2-1 | . | TRBV18 | TRBD1
TGCGCCAGCAGCTTGAATAGCGGGGAGCTGTTTTTT | CASSLNSGELFF | TRBJ2-2 | . | TRBV5-1 | .
TGTGCCAGCAGTTCTGGGGCCCTCTTAGGGCAGTATTTT | CASSSGALLGQYF | TRBJ2-3 | . | TRBV27 | .
TGTGCCAGCAGCATAGAAACAGGGGCCGGGGAGCTGTTTTTT | CASSIETGAGELFF | TRBJ2-2 | . | TRBV7-2 | TRBD1
TGCGCACTCCCAGAGAACCGGAGCGGACCCACTAACTATGGCTACACCTTC | CALPENRSGPTNYGYTF | TRBJ1-2 | . | TRBV10-1 | .
TGTGCCAGCAGATCCGGGACTAGCCCCACCGAGCAGTACTTC | CASRSGTSPTEQYF | TRBJ2-7 | . | TRBV27 | TRBD2
TGCAGTGCTAGAGACCGGAACATTCAGTACTTC | CSARDRNIQYF | TRBJ2-4 | . | TRBV20-1 | .
TGTGCCAGCAGCGCTGGAGGGGGACTAGCTGGGGAGCAGTACTTC | CASSAGGGLAGEQYF | TRBJ2-7 | . | TRBV9 | TRBD2
TGTGCCTGGTCTTACAGGGGGGGCTACACCTTC | CAWSYRGGYTF | TRBJ1-2 | . | TRBV30 | TRBD1
TGTGCCAGCAGCGTATTTAGCGGGCCTACCTACGAGCAGTACTTC | CASSVFSGPTYEQYF | TRBJ2-7 | . | TRBV9 | TRBD2
TGTGCCAGCAGCTTCGTCCCTGACACTGAAGCTTTCTTT | CASSFVPDTEAFF | TRBJ1-1 | . | TRBV11-3 | .
TGTGCCAGCAGCTCCACTAGCGGATCCTACGAGCAGTACTTC | CASSSTSGSYEQYF | TRBJ2-7 | . | TRBV5-5 | TRBD2
TGTGCCTGGAAAGGACTAGCGGTCTACGAGCAGTACTTC | CAWKGLAVYEQYF | TRBJ2-7 | . | TRBV30 | TRBD2
TGTGCCAGCTCACCGAACCCGGGAGAAAATCAGCCCCAGCATTTT | CASSPNPGENQPQHF | TRBJ1-5 | few | TRBV18 | .
TGCGCCAGCAGCCAAGAAGGGGGTAGTCTGGCACCTTACTACGAGCAGTACTTC | CASSQEGGSLAPYYEQYF | TRBJ2-7 | . | TRBV4-1 | .
TGTGCCAGCTCACCGGGACAGGGGCTCACCTACGAGCAGTACTTC | CASSPGQGLTYEQYF | TRBJ2-7 | . | TRBV18 | TRBD1
TGCGCCAGCAGCATGCGGCTAGCGGGTTACAATGAGCAGTTCTTC | CASSMRLAGYNEQFF | TRBJ2-1 | . | TRBV5-1 | TRBD2
TGTGCCAGTAGCTCGGACAGGGGCACGGGTTATAGCAATCAGCCCCAGCATTTT | CASSSDRGTGYSNQPQHF | TRBJ1-5 | once | TRBV19 | TRBD1
TGTGCCAGCAGCCACGTTCCCAGGGTCAGAGGCAATCAGCCCCAGCATTTT | CASSHVPRVRGNQPQHF | TRBJ1-5 | . | TRBV7-3 | .
TGTGCCAGCAGTGATCAAGAGCAGTTCTTC | CASSDQEQFF | TRBJ2-1 | . | TRBV25-1 | .